The 20 T cell receptor beta chains reported below all come from one sample, sequenced in a study of blood T cell repertoires in COVID-19. Produced via immunoSEQ multiplex PCR; TCRdb's table is partial and in-frame only. The sample has more than 300,000 clones, about 92% seen once. The sample comprised PBMCs or T cells enriched from blood (not recorded which). These receptors came from a woman aged 25 to 39 who had recovered from COVID-19.

This clone was counted a single time. The chain uses TRBV2 and TRBJ2-5, with 13 bases identical to TRBD2. This CDR3 comprises 13 residues. Germline lookup yields CDR1 SNHLY and CDR2 FYNNEI. The ends lost 9 bases at V and 2 bases at J; junction bases unmatched: 0. CDR3 in amino acids: CARGLAGQETQYF. The CDR3 region has the DNA TGTGCCAGGGGACTAGCGGGACAAGAGACCCAGTACTTC.

V usage is TRBV7-8 and J usage is TRBJ1-4; maybe TRBD1 (5 bases). Looked up from germline, CDR1 is SGHVS and CDR2 is FQNEAQ. The V and J ends lost 4 bases and 9 bases respectively, with 15 bases between them. CDR3 length: 14 amino acids. This CDR3 is CASSSLGGEKKLFF. As DNA, the CDR3 is TGTGCCAGCAGCTCACTGGGGGGGGAGAAAAAACTGTTTTTT.

This chain joins TRBV6-2 or TRBV6-3 and TRBJ2-5; D is undetermined. Looked up from germline, CDR1 is MNHEY and CDR2 is SVGEGT. The length of the CDR3 is 17 residues. V lost 0 bases to trimming and J lost 2 bases, with 16 bases between them. This CDR3 is CASSYSSEPRVQETQYF. The CDR3 coding sequence is TGTGCCAGCAGTTACTCATCCGAACCACGAGTACAAGAGACCCAGTACTTC.

The V call is TRBV24-1, the J call TRBJ2-3; D is perhaps TRBD1 (6 bases). From germline, CDR1 is KGHDR and CDR2 SFDVKD. The CDR3 totals 16 residues. Trimming removed 1 base at V and 6 bases at J, with 16 bases between. CDR3 DNA: TGTGCCACCAGTGATTTACAACAGGGCGAGGCGGATACGCAGTATTTT. Encoded protein: CATSDLQQGEADTQYF.

The chain uses TRBV5-1 and TRBJ1-2, with 7 bases matching TRBD1. The CDR3 spans 15 residues. Germline lookup yields CDR1 SGHRS and CDR2 YFSETQ. V was clipped by 2 bases and J by 0 bases; unmatched bases: 4. CDR3 coding DNA: TGCGCCAGCAGCTTATCAGGGGGGACTAACTATGGCTACACCTTC. It codes for CASSLSGGTNYGYTF.

The genes are TRBV13 and TRBJ2-3; D gene ambiguous. Germline CDR1 and CDR2: PRHDT and FYEKMQ (reference sequence). V lost 5 bases and J lost 4, with 7 bases in between. The CDR3 covers 12 residues. The CDR3 bases are TGTGCCAGCAGCCCCCATGCAGATACGCAGTATTTT. This encodes CASSPHADTQYF.

The rearrangement joins TRBV30 to TRBJ1-5, with unresolved D. Germline V gene data show CDR1 as GTSNPN and CDR2 as SVGIG (reference sequence). The CDR3 spans 14 residues. V was clipped by 3 bases and J by 1 base, with 10 bases between them. DNA of the CDR3: TGTGCCTGGAGCTTATTCGGGAGCAATCAGCCCCAGCATTTT. Residues: CAWSLFGSNQPQHF.

The rearrangement joins TRBV28 to TRBJ1-2; 8 bases agree with TRBD1. CDR1 is MDHEN and CDR2 is SYDVKM in the germline V gene. The CDR3 is 13 amino acids. The J segment lost 7 bases and the V segment lost 6 bases, leaving 7 bases of the junction unmatched. The CDR3 sequence: CASSDRGFIGYTF. In nucleotides, the CDR3 is TGTGCCAGCAGCGACAGGGGATTCATTGGCTACACCTTC.

The chain combines TRBV10-2 with TRBJ2-5; D remains unclear. The CDR3 loop spans 12 amino acids. CDR1 and CDR2 from the germline V gene are WSHSY and SAAADI. Trimming took 3 bases from V and 6 from J, leaving 8 bases between them. CDR3 protein: CASSEEIQTQYF. Written as DNA, the CDR3 is TGCGCCAGCAGTGAAGAGATCCAGACCCAGTACTTC.

V is TRBV9 and J is TRBJ2-3; 11 bases map to TRBD1. V lost 3 bases, J lost 3 bases, and 3 bases stayed unmatched. CDR3 size: 15 residues. Per the germline V gene, CDR1 is SGDLS and CDR2 is YYNGEE. Written as DNA, the CDR3 is TGTGCCAGCAGCGCGGACAGGGGGCTAACAGATACGCAGTATTTT. Encoded protein: CASSADRGLTDTQYF.

The chain joins TRBV2 to TRBJ1-1; a possible D gene is TRBD1 (6 bases). This CDR3 spans 15 amino acids. Trimming left V 3 bases short and J 4 bases short, with 15 bases between. CDR1 SNHLY and CDR2 FYNNEI come from the germline V gene. The CDR3 loop reads CASSDPAGALTEAFF. The CDR3 DNA follows: TGTGCCAGCAGTGACCCCGCAGGGGCGCTCACTGAAGCTTTCTTT.

This CDR3 reads CASSRRHSGRETQYF. CDR3 DNA: TGTGCCAGCAGTCGCCGACATAGCGGGAGGGAGACCCAGTACTTC. The J gene is TRBJ2-5, the V gene TRBV6-5, with 10 bases that match TRBD2. The germline CDR1 and CDR2 sequences are MNHEY and SVGAGI. The CDR3 consists of 15 residues. J lost 5 bases, V lost 5 bases, and 8 bases had no gene match.

The chain links TRBV4-3 to TRBJ1-4; D gene ambiguous. The germline V gene encodes CDR1 LGHNA and CDR2 YSLEER. The CDR3 extends over 11 amino acids. The ends were cut back, 5 bases at V and 10 bases at J, with 8 bases in the middle. The CDR3 nucleotides read TGCGCCAGCAGCTCCCGGGGAAAACTGTTTTTT. It is translated as CASSSRGKLFF.

This clone has just a few counts. This rearrangement joins TRBV25-1 to TRBJ2-3; the D gene is possibly TRBD2 (6 bases). The CDR3 is made up of 15 amino acids. Germline V lookup: CDR1 MGHDK, CDR2 SYGVNS. V lost 4 bases and J lost 2, with 13 bases in between. The CDR3 DNA is TGTGCCAGCAGTGGGAGGGGAACGGTCACAGATACGCAGTATTTT. This translates into CASSGRGTVTDTQYF.

This clone was detected only a few times. The V and J genes are TRBV6-5 and TRBJ2-1, with D maybe TRBD1 (6 bases). CDR3 length: 15 residues. Trimming stripped 6 bases from V and 0 bases from J, with 12 bases between. The germline CDR1 and CDR2 sequences are MNHEY and SVGAGI. Here the CDR3 DNA reads TGTGCCAGCAGGAAAGACAGGAGCTCCTACAATGAGCAGTTCTTC. Amino acid sequence: CASRKDRSSYNEQFF.

The rearrangement uses TRBV27 and TRBJ1-1, with TRBD1 matching 7 bases. The CDR3 runs to 14 residues. Trimming took 2 bases from V and 12 from J; bases not matched to a gene: 12. Germline CDR1 and CDR2: MNHEY and SMNVEV (reference sequence). The CDR3 region is CASSLEGARDRTFF. The DNA of the CDR3 is TGTGCCAGCAGTTTAGAGGGGGCGCGGGATAGAACTTTCTTT.

This clone was seen once. The genes are TRBV6-4 and TRBJ2-3; possibly TRBD1 for D (6 bases). The CDR3 is 14 residues long. Trimming took off 2 bases at V and 2 bases at J, with 8 bases between the two ends. Germline CDR1 and CDR2: MRHNA and SNTAGT. The CDR3 reads CASSDRDTTDTQYF. Here the CDR3 DNA reads TGTGCCAGCAGTGACCGGGACACCACAGATACGCAGTATTTT.

The V gene is TRBV2, the J gene TRBJ1-1; D is perhaps TRBD1 (6 bases). This CDR3 is built from 12 residues. V was trimmed by 5 bases and J by 3 bases, leaving 7 bases between them. The germline V gene has CDR1 SNHLY and CDR2 FYNNEI. CDR3 sequence reads: CASSTGYTEAFF. Here the CDR3 DNA reads TGTGCCAGCAGTACAGGGTACACTGAAGCTTTCTTT.

The chain is built from TRBV18 and TRBJ2-7, with 8 nucleotides matching TRBD1. With 3 bases clipped from V and 0 bases from J, the junction kept 1 base outside the gene matches. This CDR3 region has 14 residues. Germline V gives CDR1 KGHSH, CDR2 LQKENI. As DNA, the CDR3 is TGTGCCAGCTCACCGGGGACAGGCTCCTACGAGCAGTACTTC. This codes for CASSPGTGSYEQYF.

This sequence joins TRBV2 and TRBJ2-1, with 10 bases that match TRBD1. Germline trimming cut 6 bases from V and 7 bases from J; bases unmatched to any gene: 6. This CDR3 is built from 14 residues. The V gene's germline CDR1 is SNHLY and CDR2 FYNNEI. The CDR3: CASRRGQGNNEQFF. The CDR3 region has the DNA TGTGCCAGCAGACGGGGACAGGGGAATAATGAGCAGTTCTTC.